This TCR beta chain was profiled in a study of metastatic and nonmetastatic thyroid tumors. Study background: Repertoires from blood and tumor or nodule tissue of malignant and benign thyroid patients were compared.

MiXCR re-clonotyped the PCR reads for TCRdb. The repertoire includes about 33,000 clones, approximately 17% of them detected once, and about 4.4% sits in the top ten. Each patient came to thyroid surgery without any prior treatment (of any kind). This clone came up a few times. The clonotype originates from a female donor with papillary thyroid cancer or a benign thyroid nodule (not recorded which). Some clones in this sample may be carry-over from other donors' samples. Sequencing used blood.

The chain's CDR3 is CAIGYNEQFF. The CDR3 DNA is TGTGCCATCGGCTACAATGAGCAGTTCTTC. The chain is built from TRBV27 and TRBJ2-1; D call uncertain. The V and J ends lost 10 bases and 3 bases respectively, with 4 bases between them. Germline CDR1 reads MNHEY; CDR2 reads SMNVEV (reference sequence). This CDR3 region has 10 residues.